This TCR beta chain originates from a study of cytotoxic CD8 clonotypes in ibrutinib-treated CLL. The study's findings and limits: Lymph node repertoires were not studied, and sampling times were unmatched.

The germline V gene encodes CDR1 KGHSH and CDR2 LQKENI. J gave up 5 bases and V 2 bases, and 2 bases lay outside the gene matches. This CDR3 is built from 15 residues. Points on this clone: Its antigen is undetermined.

Generated by immunoSEQ multiplex PCR, the TCRdb table keeps only in-frame clones and is missing some. The sample lists roughly 190,000 clones; approximately 68% were seen once. The chain couples TRBV18 to TRBJ2-5; 13 bases fit TRBD2. Sequenced here: PBMCs, sampled after 24 months of ibrutinib treatment. This sequence originates from a human donor with chronic lymphocytic leukemia. The CDR3 DNA reads as TGTGCCAGCTCACCAGGGACTAGCGGGACGGAGACCCAGTACTTC. Amino acid sequence: CASSPGTSGTETQYF.